The rows below give T cell receptor beta chains drawn from one sample of a study of blood T cell repertoires in COVID-19. The protocol was immunoSEQ multiplex PCR, while the TCRdb copy is restricted to in-frame clones and leaves out a portion. The sample contains nearly 350,000 clones, around 91% of which appear only once. Sequenced sample: peripheral blood. Every receptor here comes from a woman aged 18-30 years who had recovered from COVID-19. CDR3s include the opening cysteine and the closing phenylalanine or tryptophan.

j_call v_call cdr3_aa
TRBJ2-1 TRBV5-5 CASRPDRGTYNEQFF
TRBJ2-5 TRBV11-2 CASSVTSGRGETQYF
TRBJ1-1 TRBV10-2 CASNMYGQNTEAFF
TRBJ1-5 TRBV7-2 CALQQGAGNQPQHF
TRBJ1-4 TRBV15 CATSRDGRGTNEKLFF
TRBJ1-5 TRBV6-2/TRBV6-3 CASSKGQVSNQPQHF
TRBJ2-1 TRBV11-2 CASSPRQGADNEQFF
TRBJ1-5 TRBV2 CASSPGTGEQPQHF
TRBJ1-5 TRBV7-2 CASSLWGDRDKPQHF
TRBJ2-1 TRBV11-3 CASSFATGSRSYNEQFF
TRBJ1-5 TRBV6-6 CASRLTQGGGQPQHF
TRBJ1-1 TRBV3-1/TRBV3-2 CASSQGTGGTEAFF
TRBJ2-1 TRBV24-1 CATSDPGPAGSYNEQFF
TRBJ1-1 TRBV20-1 CSAQGNTEAFF
TRBJ2-2 TRBV27 CASRHMGQGNTGELFF
TRBJ2-3 TRBV7-2 CASSLGQGYSDTQYF
TRBJ1-5 TRBV30 CAWSGPGGPNQPQHF